The 29 T cell receptor beta chains in this list originate from one sample, sequenced in a study of cytomegalovirus exposure and HLA in healthy donors. Primers for the PCR totalled 60 Vbeta and 13 Jbeta. Clones were read by immunoSEQ multiplex PCR, and TCRdb kept only the in-frame ones, dropping some. The sample shows fewer than 150,000 clones, approximately 80% of them seen only once. The sequenced sample consisted of PBMCs. The receptors were sampled from a man over 45 in good health and CMV-seronegative.

The rearrangement links TRBV28 to TRBJ2-1; 12 nucleotides align to TRBD2. The germline V gene has CDR1 MDHEN and CDR2 SYDVKM. Losses at the gene ends were 6 bases for V and 9 bases for J; bases not matched to a gene: 9. The CDR3 is 15 amino acids. The CDR3 region has the DNA TGTGCCAGCAGACCGAGACTAGCGGGAGTGAGTGAGCAGTTCTTC. Protein: CASRPRLAGVSEQFF.

The chain couples TRBV27 to TRBJ2-1, with D possibly TRBD2 on 5 matching bases. Germline V CDR1 and CDR2: MNHEY, SMNVEV (reference sequence). This CDR3 has 15 amino acids. Trimming pared 0 bases from V and 0 bases from J, leaving 6 bases between. CDR3: CASSLSGSSYNEQFF. CDR3 bases: TGTGCCAGCAGTTTATCAGGGAGCTCCTACAATGAGCAGTTCTTC.

The gene calls are TRBV6-6 and TRBJ1-5; D remains unclear. V was pared by 5 bases and J by 3 bases, with 11 bases between. Per the germline V gene, CDR1 is MNHNY and CDR2 is SVGAGI (reference sequence). The CDR3 has 14 amino acids. The CDR3, as DNA: TGTGCCAGCAGTCAAACAGAGAACAATCAGCCCCAGCATTTT. It codes for CASSQTENNQPQHF.

The DNA for the CDR3 is TGTGCCAGCAGTGAAGGGGGCACAGTCTACGAGCAGTACTTC. This encodes CASSEGGTVYEQYF. The chain carries TRBV6-1 and TRBJ2-7; weak D call: TRBD1 (5 bases). The germline CDR1 and CDR2 sequences are MNHNS and SASEGT. Trimming shortened V by 1 base and J by 3 bases, and 10 bases separated the two germline ends. The CDR3 extends over 14 amino acids.

The genes are TRBV9 and TRBJ1-2, with 9 bases that match TRBD1. There are 12 residues in the CDR3. Germline lookup yields CDR1 SGDLS and CDR2 YYNGEE. Trimming removed 7 bases from V and 5 bases from J; junction bases left unmatched: 3. CDR3 protein: CASGDRVYGYTF. CDR3 DNA sequence: TGTGCCAGCGGGGACAGGGTATATGGCTACACCTTC.

The chain links TRBV7-2 to TRBJ2-2; 11 bases align to TRBD2. The germline V gene encodes CDR1 SGHTA and CDR2 FQGNSA. Trimming took 5 bases from V and 4 from J; bases not matched to a gene: 6. The CDR3 has 16 residues. CDR3 protein: CASSPPGLAVTGELFF. DNA for the CDR3: TGTGCCAGCAGCCCACCGGGACTAGCGGTCACCGGGGAGCTGTTTTTT.

The chain is built from TRBV4-1 and TRBJ1-4, with 7 bases aligning to TRBD1. CDR3 size: 15 residues. Unmatched junction bases numbered 2, after V lost 0 bases and J lost 4 bases. Germline assignment: CDR1 MGHRA and CDR2 YSYEKL. The CDR3 spells CASSQDGTDNEKLFF. The DNA of the CDR3 is TGCGCCAGCAGCCAAGACGGGACAGATAATGAAAAACTGTTTTTT.

This clone was seen more than once but under ten times. The same CDR3 is also encoded by other DNA sequences in this sample. The chain carries TRBV18 and TRBJ1-2, with D possibly matching TRBD1 (6 bases). V was trimmed by 1 base and J by 2 bases, leaving 8 bases between them. From germline, CDR1 is KGHSH and CDR2 LQKENI. This CDR3 has 14 residues. DNA for the CDR3: TGTGCCAGCTCACCACTGGACAGAAACTATGGCTACACCTTC. Translating it yields CASSPLDRNYGYTF. The variable domain in full, completed from reference TRBV18 and TRBJ1-2, reads NAGVMQNPRHLVRRRGQEARLRCSPMKGHSHVYWYRQLPEEGLKFMVYLQKENIIDESGMPKERFSAEFPKEGPSILRIQQVVRGDSAAYFCASSPLDRNYGYTFGSGTRLTVV.

The rearrangement joins TRBV2 to TRBJ2-3; 8 bases agree with TRBD2. This CDR3 contains 13 residues. In germline, CDR1 is SNHLY, CDR2 FYNNEI. With 6 bases clipped from V and 6 bases from J, the junction kept 5 bases outside the gene matches. CDR3 sequence reads: CASSGTSRDTQYF. CDR3 in DNA: TGTGCCAGCAGCGGGACTAGTAGGGATACGCAGTATTTT.

The chain carries TRBV7-3 and TRBJ2-7; D not certain. Germline V gene sequence: CDR1 SGHTA, CDR2 FQGTGA. The CDR3 is 14 residues long. Between the trimmed V and J ends, which lost 3 bases and 0 bases, there was a span of 9 bases. CDR3 nucleotide sequence: TGTGCCAGCAGCTTGGGCCTGGGCTCCTACGAGCAGTACTTC. Its translation is CASSLGLGSYEQYF.

This chain connects TRBV16 to TRBJ1-6; 7 bases match TRBD1. CDR3 length: 16 amino acids. V lost 4 bases to trimming and J lost 0 bases; unmatched junction nucleotides: 3. The germline V gene encodes CDR1 KGHSY and CDR2 FQNENV. The CDR3 region is CASSPGDSSYNSPLHF. CDR3 DNA: TGTGCCAGCAGCCCGGGGGACAGCTCCTATAATTCACCCCTCCACTTT.

This clone was counted between two and nine times. The rearrangement links TRBV6-1 to TRBJ2-7, with 7 bases matching TRBD1. CDR1 is MNHNS and CDR2 is SASEGT in the germline V gene. J gave up 0 bases and V 6 bases, and 5 bases lay outside the gene matches. The CDR3 is made up of 14 amino acids. The CDR3 here is CASRPGTASYEQYF. CDR3 DNA sequence: TGTGCCAGCAGACCCGGGACAGCCTCCTACGAGCAGTACTTC.

The genes are TRBV10-3 and TRBJ2-1; 7 nucleotides agree with TRBD2. The CDR3 sequence is 15 residues long. Germline V gene sequence: CDR1 ENHRY, CDR2 SYGVKD. V lost 3 bases to trimming and J lost 5 bases; unmatched junction nucleotides: 7. CDR3 sequence reads: CAISDPGLEHNEQFF. The CDR3 nucleotides are TGTGCCATCAGTGACCCCGGACTAGAACACAATGAGCAGTTCTTC.

The sample holds a few counts of this clone. The rearrangement links TRBV7-2 to TRBJ1-1; possibly TRBD1 for D (6 bases). With 0 bases removed from V and 9 bases from J, the gap between germline ends came to 11 bases. Germline values: CDR1 SGHTA, CDR2 FQGNSA. This CDR3 spans 13 amino acids. CDR3 nucleotides: TGTGCCAGCAGCTTAGCAGGGACAATCCAAGCTTTCTTT. This encodes CASSLAGTIQAFF.

This sequence joins TRBV9 and TRBJ2-2; 15 bases fit TRBD2. The CDR3 is made up of 17 amino acids. Trimming at V came to 3 bases and at J to 9 bases, leaving 9 bases not matched to a gene. CDR1 and CDR2 from the germline V gene are SGDLS and YYNGEE. This CDR3 is CASSARAGTSGRRELFF. In DNA form, the CDR3 reads TGTGCCAGCAGCGCCAGAGCCGGGACTAGCGGGAGGCGGGAGCTGTTTTTT.

This clone was observed a few times. The chain joins TRBV7-2 to TRBJ1-1; D is undetermined. The germline CDR1 and CDR2 sequences are SGHTA and FQGNSA. The CDR3 runs to 14 residues. Deletions cut 0 bases from V and 1 base from J, with 6 bases between. CDR3 amino acids: CASSLAPGNTEAFF. CDR3 coding DNA: TGTGCCAGCAGCTTAGCGCCGGGGAACACTGAAGCTTTCTTT.

The chain uses TRBV18 and TRBJ2-5, with D possibly being TRBD1 (7 bases). The V end lost 2 bases, the J end lost 5 bases, and 18 bases lay between the germline ends. The CDR3 is 16 residues long. Germline V gives CDR1 KGHSH, CDR2 LQKENI. CDR3 DNA: TGTGCCAGCTCACCAGGAGGCGAGGCAGGGGGGGAGACCCAGTACTTC. Its translation: CASSPGGEAGGETQYF.

The chain has TRBV4-1 and TRBJ2-7, with D perhaps TRBD2 (6 bases). Germline assignment: CDR1 MGHRA and CDR2 YSYEKL. There are 15 residues in the CDR3. The V and J ends lost 0 bases and 3 bases respectively, with 12 bases between them. CDR3 DNA: TGCGCCAGCAGCCAAGATTTACTAGCTCGCTACGAGCAGTACTTC. Translation gives CASSQDLLARYEQYF.

This clone was detected a few times. The chain employs TRBV7-2 and TRBJ2-1; 11 nucleotides agree with TRBD2. Trimming cost V 4 bases and J 6 bases; bases outside gene matches: 2. Germline V gene sequence: CDR1 SGHTA, CDR2 FQGNSA. The CDR3 sequence is 14 residues long. The CDR3 loop reads CASSSLAGGNEQFF. The CDR3 nucleotides read TGTGCCAGCAGCTCGCTAGCGGGGGGCAATGAGCAGTTCTTC.

The chain recombines TRBV9 with TRBJ2-6; D remains unclear. This CDR3 region has 12 residues. Germline-derived CDR1 and CDR2 are SGDLS and YYNGEE. V was pared by 0 bases and J by 13 bases, with 8 bases between. In DNA, the CDR3 is TGTGCCAGCAGCGTAGCCGTCGGGGTCCTGACTTTC. Protein product: CASSVAVGVLTF.

The table lists this clone with a count of one. V usage is TRBV7-2 and J usage is TRBJ2-2, with TRBD2 as a possible D gene (6 bases). The germline gives CDR1 SGHTA, CDR2 FQGNSA. V was shortened by 0 bases and J by 6 bases, with 14 bases between the two germline ends. This CDR3 is built from 16 residues. CDR3 bases: TGTGCCAGCAGCTTAGCCGGCGGGGTCGGCGCCGGGGAGCTGTTTTTT. This translates into CASSLAGGVGAGELFF. Full variable domain (missing parts from reference TRBV7-2 and TRBJ2-2): GAGVSQSPSNKVTEKGKDVELRCDPISGHTALYWYRQSLGQGLEFLIYFQGNSAPDKSGLPSDRFSAERTGGSVSTLTIQRTQQEDSAVYLCASSLAGGVGAGELFFGEGSRLTVL.

This clone has more than one count but fewer than ten. J is TRBJ2-3 and V is TRBV27, with 7 bases that match TRBD2. The J segment lost 0 bases and the V segment lost 3 bases, leaving 12 bases of the junction unmatched. This CDR3 comprises 18 residues. From germline, CDR1 is MNHEY and CDR2 SMNVEV (reference sequence). This chain's CDR3 is CASSLIPSAGVSTDTQYF. CDR3 bases: TGTGCCAGCAGTTTGATCCCCTCGGCGGGAGTTAGCACAGATACGCAGTATTTT.

The rearrangement joins TRBV28 to TRBJ2-7; D might be TRBD2 (6 bases). Germline V gene sequence: CDR1 MDHEN, CDR2 SYDVKM. This CDR3 comprises 16 residues. V dropped 3 bases and J dropped 3 bases, with 18 bases sitting between them. The CDR3 DNA sequence: TGTGCCAGCAGTTTGGAGGGCGAGGGCCGAGTCTACGAGCAGTACTTC. Amino acid sequence: CASSLEGEGRVYEQYF. Variable domain in full (rest from reference TRBV28 and TRBJ2-7): DVKVTQSSRYLVKRTGEKVFLECVQDMDHENMFWYRQDPGLGLRLIYFSYDVKMKEKGDIPEGYSVSREKKERFSLILESASTNQTSMYLCASSLEGEGRVYEQYFGPGTRLTVT.

The V call is TRBV28, the J call TRBJ1-2, with unresolved D. CDR1 is MDHEN and CDR2 is SYDVKM in the germline V gene. The CDR3 is 12 residues long. V lost 5 bases and J lost 3, with 7 bases in between. For the CDR3, the DNA is TGTGCCAGCAGTGAAGACTACTATGGCTACACCTTC. Residues: CASSEDYYGYTF.

The J gene is TRBJ2-1, the V gene TRBV2, with D possibly matching TRBD2 (7 bases). This CDR3 has 13 residues. Trimming cost V 8 bases and J 5 bases, with 13 bases left between them. CDR1 SNHLY and CDR2 FYNNEI come from the germline V gene. The CDR3 DNA follows: TGTGCCAGCCACACGGGGGGCCACAATGAGCAGTTCTTC. This encodes CASHTGGHNEQFF.

This CDR3 reads CASSQDRGRGRETQYF. CDR3 DNA: TGCGCCAGCAGCCAGGACAGGGGACGGGGGAGAGAGACCCAGTACTTC. The chain joins TRBV4-1 to TRBJ2-5; 9 positions agree with TRBD1. J was trimmed by 4 bases and V by 3 bases; bases with no gene match: 9. The CDR3 runs 16 residues. Germline CDR1 and CDR2: MGHRA and YSYEKL.

The chain carries TRBV5-1 and TRBJ2-7; 9 nucleotides match TRBD1. After removal of 4 bases from V and 3 bases from J, the junction contained 8 bases not matched to a gene. The CDR3 totals 15 residues. In germline, CDR1 is SGHRS, CDR2 YFSETQ. The CDR3 coding sequence is TGCGCCAGCAGCGGGACAGGGAGGTTAATCTACGAGCAGTACTTC. Its translation is CASSGTGRLIYEQYF.

Only a few counts were recorded for this clone. The gene calls are TRBV5-1 and TRBJ2-1, with 8 bases fitting TRBD2. Germline V lookup: CDR1 SGHRS, CDR2 YFSETQ. This CDR3 has 18 residues. With 0 bases clipped from V and 1 base from J, the junction kept 9 bases outside the gene matches. CDR3 sequence: CASSLAVAGSRSYNEQFF. Written as DNA, the CDR3 is TGCGCCAGCAGCTTGGCGGTAGCGGGATCCAGATCCTACAATGAGCAGTTCTTC.

About this clone itself: The final CDR3 position lacks the conserved phenylalanine or tryptophan, pointing to a likely read error. The rearrangement joins TRBV5-6 to TRBJ2-7, with D tentatively TRBD2 (5 bases). CDR1 and CDR2 (germline): SGHDT, YYEEEE. This CDR3 spans 14 amino acids. V lost 2 bases and J 4 bases, leaving 13 bases between the germline ends. CDR3 amino acids: CASSFRRRLYEQYL. CDR3 nucleotides: TGTGCCAGCAGCTTTAGGAGGCGGTTGTACGAGCAGTACCTC.